This T cell receptor beta chain was sequenced for a study of T cells in Graves' hyperthyroidism and ophthalmopathy. Overall study results and limits: The authors' 13 V-J model separated ophthalmopathy from stable hyperthyroidism. Expanded thyroid clonotypes (above 0.001) were mostly also found in blood. The model forecast ophthalmopathy, anticipating it by a median 6.5 months before onset.

Amplification of TCR beta CDR3 regions used RNA as the template. First-round RT-PCR targeting the TCR CDR3 was performed with the HTBI primer set. TCRdb re-analysed the multiplex PCR reads in MiXCR, keeping a single row per CDR3 protein. The profile shows 500,000 to 600,000 distinct CDR3 sequences, around 50% of them singletons. With respect to this clonotype: No antigen is known for it.

Germline CDR1 SGHTA, CDR2 FQGNSA. The V end lost 6 bases, the J end lost 3 bases, and 6 bases lay between the germline ends. The CDR3 runs to 11 residues. Researchers barred patients who had uncontrolled infection, other autoimmune disease, pregnancy or lactation. The origin of this receptor is an adult woman with Graves' disease, either hyperthyroidism or ophthalmopathy (not recorded which). The J gene is TRBJ2-7, the V gene TRBV7-2, with D unresolved. What was sequenced was peripheral blood or thyroid tissue (not recorded which). The CDR3: CASRANYEQYF. CDR3 DNA: TGTGCCAGCAGGGCTAACTACGAGCAGTACTTC.